This is a list of T cell receptor beta chains from one sample in a study of T cell responses to AZD1222 COVID-19 vaccine. Generated by immunoSEQ multiplex PCR, the TCRdb table keeps only in-frame clones and is missing some. Of some 120,000 clones listed, 88% are singletons. Sequencing was performed on peripheral blood, taken on day 0 of MenACWY control vaccination. The receptors originated from an adult in good health. CDR3s include the opening cysteine and the closing phenylalanine or tryptophan. Each record gives: V gene, D gene, CDR3 length, clone size, J gene, CDR3 protein, CDR3 DNA. A D gene is named only where the DNA matches it firmly. A row's size may be missing; if present it is once, few, many or a size class.

V: TRBV3-1/TRBV3-2; D: TRBD1; length: 15; size: .; J: TRBJ1-2; CDR3: CASSQVRDRVYGYTF; DNA: TGTGCCAGCAGCCAAGTTCGGGACAGGGTTTATGGCTACACCTTC
V: TRBV10-3; D: .; length: 12; size: .; J: TRBJ2-7; CDR3: CAIRDPPLEQYF; DNA: TGTGCCATCAGGGACCCTCCGCTCGAGCAGTACTTC
V: TRBV9; D: TRBD1; length: 14; size: .; J: TRBJ1-6; CDR3: CASSVGQGNSPLHF; DNA: TGTGCCAGCAGCGTGGGACAGGGAAATTCACCCCTCCACTTT
V: TRBV10-2; D: TRBD1; length: 15; size: .; J: TRBJ1-5; CDR3: CASSDPTGVGQPQHF; DNA: TGCGCCAGCAGTGACCCCACAGGGGTGGGGCAGCCCCAGCATTTT
V: TRBV24-1; D: .; length: 12; size: .; J: TRBJ1-1; CDR3: CATSLGATEAFF; DNA: TGTGCCACCTCTTTAGGTGCTACTGAAGCTTTCTTT
V: TRBV30; D: TRBD1; length: 14; size: few; J: TRBJ1-4; CDR3: CAWRSGGANEKLFF; DNA: TGTGCCTGGAGGTCAGGGGGTGCTAATGAAAAACTGTTTTTT
V: TRBV19; D: .; length: 14; size: .; J: TRBJ2-3; CDR3: CASSIQGSTDTQYF; DNA: TGTGCCAGTAGTATACAGGGGTCCACAGATACGCAGTATTTT
V: TRBV30; D: TRBD2; length: 15; size: .; J: TRBJ2-3; CDR3: CAWSGGLAVTDTQYF; DNA: TGTGCCTGGAGTGGGGGACTAGCTGTCACAGATACGCAGTATTTT
V: TRBV7-9; D: TRBD1; length: 13; size: .; J: TRBJ1-4; CDR3: CATRGQLNEKLFF; DNA: TGTGCCACCCGGGGACAGCTTAATGAAAAACTGTTTTTT
V: TRBV11-3; D: .; length: 15; size: .; J: TRBJ2-2; CDR3: CASSLADRAGGELFF; DNA: TGTGCCAGCAGCCTAGCGGACAGGGCTGGCGGGGAGCTGTTTTTT
V: TRBV5-1; D: .; length: 16; size: few; J: TRBJ2-4; CDR3: CASSLGAFIAKNIQYF; DNA: TGCGCCAGCAGCTTGGGGGCATTTATAGCCAAAAACATTCAGTACTTC
V: TRBV3-1/TRBV3-2; D: TRBD2; length: 16; size: once; J: TRBJ2-1; CDR3: CASSQALAGYQGEQFF; DNA: TGTGCCAGCAGCCAAGCACTAGCGGGATATCAAGGTGAGCAGTTCTTC
V: TRBV28; D: .; length: 18; size: .; J: TRBJ2-3; CDR3: CASSLPRLPLEWSDTQYF; DNA: TGTGCCAGCAGTCTTCCCCGTCTGCCGTTAGAGTGGAGTGATACGCAGTATTTT
V: TRBV7-9; D: TRBD2; length: 15; size: .; J: TRBJ2-1; CDR3: CASSSGLAVPNEQFF; DNA: TGTGCCAGCAGCTCGGGACTAGCGGTTCCCAATGAGCAGTTCTTC
V: TRBV28; D: .; length: 15; size: .; J: TRBJ2-2; CDR3: CASSFAGQNTGELFF; DNA: TGTGCCAGCAGTTTCGCGGGGCAGAACACCGGGGAGCTGTTTTTT
V: TRBV29-1; D: .; length: 12; size: .; J: TRBJ2-3; CDR3: CSVRPETDTQYF; DNA: TGCAGCGTTCGACCTGAGACAGATACGCAGTATTTT